The rows below give T cell receptor beta chains drawn from one sample of a study of T cell changes during pregnancy in multiple sclerosis. Sequencing was performed with immunoSEQ multiplex PCR; in TCRdb, only in-frame clones are kept and a portion is missing. The table includes 70,000 to 100,000 clones, 93% detected once. The source material was peripheral blood, sampled in the third trimester of pregnancy. Receptors were obtained from a female donor in good health, enrolled as a control in a pregnancy study. Both conserved end residues are part of each CDR3. The D gene is left open where the match is weak. Clone size is shown for a subset of rows, as once, few, many or a class of expanded clone.

CDR3	DNA	V	J	D	size
CASSLRGWGTGELFF	TGCGCCAGCAGCCTCAGGGGCTGGGGGACCGGGGAGCTGTTTTTT	TRBV5-1	TRBJ2-2	NA	NA
CASSEPEAGPPYEQYF	TGTGCCAGCAGTGAACCAGAGGCAGGGCCCCCTTACGAGCAGTACTTC	TRBV6-1	TRBJ2-7	NA	once
CASSVTSSGNTIYF	TGTGCCAGTAGTGTCACCAGCTCTGGAAACACCATATATTTT	TRBV19	TRBJ1-3	NA	few
CSVELAGGPYNEQFF	TGCAGCGTTGAATTGGCGGGAGGGCCTTACAATGAGCAGTTCTTC	TRBV29-1	TRBJ2-1	TRBD2	NA
CASSVASTDTQYF	TGTGCCAGCAGCGTAGCAAGCACAGATACGCAGTATTTT	TRBV9	TRBJ2-3	NA	NA
CASSDEPGETQYF	TGCGCCAGCAGCGACGAACCGGGAGAGACCCAGTACTTC	TRBV5-1	TRBJ2-5	NA	NA
CASSEIRGNYGYTF	TGTGCCAGCAGTGAGATCCGGGGGAACTATGGCTACACCTTC	TRBV2	TRBJ1-2	NA	NA
CASSMTGGANTEAFF	TGCGCCAGCAGCATGACAGGGGGGGCGAACACTGAAGCTTTCTTT	TRBV5-1	TRBJ1-1	TRBD1	NA
CASSWTSGRPQPYNEQFF	TGCGCCAGCAGCTGGACTAGCGGGAGGCCCCAACCCTACAATGAGCAGTTCTTC	TRBV5-1	TRBJ2-1	TRBD2	NA
CASSNSGLSGSSYEQYF	TGTGCCAGTAGCAATTCGGGTCTAAGCGGGAGCTCCTACGAGCAGTACTTC	TRBV19	TRBJ2-7	TRBD2	NA
CASSLAQGSGYTF	TGTGCCAGCAGTCTGGCACAGGGGTCCGGCTACACCTTC	TRBV28	TRBJ1-2	TRBD1	NA